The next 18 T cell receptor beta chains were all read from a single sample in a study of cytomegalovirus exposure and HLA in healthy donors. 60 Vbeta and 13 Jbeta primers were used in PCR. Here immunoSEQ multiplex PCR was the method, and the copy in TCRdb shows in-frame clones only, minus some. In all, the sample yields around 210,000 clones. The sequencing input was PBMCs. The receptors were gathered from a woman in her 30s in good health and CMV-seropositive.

The CDR3 loop reads CASSLSLVGYEQYF. Here the CDR3 DNA reads TGTGCCAGCAGCTTGTCTCTAGTCGGCTACGAGCAGTACTTC. V usage is TRBV5-4 and J usage is TRBJ2-7; no definite D call. Germline CDR1 is SGHNT and CDR2 is YYREEE (reference sequence). This CDR3 is built from 14 residues. V was shortened by 1 base and J by 3 bases, with 11 bases between the two germline ends.

The CDR3, as DNA: TGTGCCACCAGCAGAGGGGGCACTAGCGGGGTATACAATGAGCAGTTCTTC. This encodes CATSRGGTSGVYNEQFF. The chain uses TRBV15 and TRBJ2-1, with 10 bases aligning to TRBD2. CDR1 is LNHNV, CDR2 YYDKDF, per germline (reference sequence). The length of the CDR3 is 17 residues. Losses at the gene ends were 1 base for V and 4 bases for J; bases not matched to a gene: 7.

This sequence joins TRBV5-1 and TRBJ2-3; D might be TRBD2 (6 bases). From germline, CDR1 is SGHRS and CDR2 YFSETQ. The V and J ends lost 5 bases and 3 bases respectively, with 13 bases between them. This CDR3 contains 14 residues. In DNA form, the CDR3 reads TGCGCCAGCAGGGAGGGCCGGGAGACAGATACGCAGTATTTT. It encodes CASREGRETDTQYF.

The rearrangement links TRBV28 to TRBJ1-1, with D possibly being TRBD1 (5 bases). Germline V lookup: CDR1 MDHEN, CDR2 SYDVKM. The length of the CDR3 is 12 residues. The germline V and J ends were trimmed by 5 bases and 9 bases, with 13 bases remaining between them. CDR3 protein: CASSPSGGKAFF. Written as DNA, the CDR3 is TGTGCCAGCAGTCCCTCCGGGGGAAAAGCTTTCTTT.

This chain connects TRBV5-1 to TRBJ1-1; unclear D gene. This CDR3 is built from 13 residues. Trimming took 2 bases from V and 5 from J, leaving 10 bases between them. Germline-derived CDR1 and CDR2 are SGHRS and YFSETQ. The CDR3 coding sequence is TGCGCCAGCAGCTTTCCAGAGGGTACTGAAGCTTTCTTT. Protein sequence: CASSFPEGTEAFF.

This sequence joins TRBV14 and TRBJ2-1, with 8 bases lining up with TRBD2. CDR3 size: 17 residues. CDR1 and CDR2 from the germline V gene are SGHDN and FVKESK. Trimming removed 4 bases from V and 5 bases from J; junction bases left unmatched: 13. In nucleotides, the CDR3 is TGTGCCAGCAGCCTCCGATGGGCGGGAGGCCGTGACAATGAGCAGTTCTTC. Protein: CASSLRWAGGRDNEQFF.

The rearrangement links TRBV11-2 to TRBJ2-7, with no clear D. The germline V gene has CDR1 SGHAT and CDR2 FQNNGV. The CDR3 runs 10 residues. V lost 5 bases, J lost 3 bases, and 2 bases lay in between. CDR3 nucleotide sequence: TGTGCCAGCAGCCACTACGAGCAGTACTTC. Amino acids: CASSHYEQYF.

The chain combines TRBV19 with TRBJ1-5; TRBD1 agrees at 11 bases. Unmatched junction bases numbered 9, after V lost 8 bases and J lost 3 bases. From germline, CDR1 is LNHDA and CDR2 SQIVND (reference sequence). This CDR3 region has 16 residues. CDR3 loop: CASGTGTGGSNQPQHF. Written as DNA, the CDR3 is TGTGCCAGTGGGACGGGGACAGGGGGTTCCAATCAGCCCCAGCATTTT.

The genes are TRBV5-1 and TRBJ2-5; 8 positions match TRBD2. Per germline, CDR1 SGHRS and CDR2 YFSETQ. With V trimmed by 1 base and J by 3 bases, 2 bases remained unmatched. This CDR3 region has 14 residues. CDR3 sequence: CASSLQRGKETQYF. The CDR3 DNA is TGCGCCAGCAGCTTGCAGCGGGGGAAAGAGACCCAGTACTTC.

The CDR3 nucleotides are TGTGCCAGCAGCTTAGCACTAGCGGGAGTGACAGATACGCAGTATTTT. This encodes CASSLALAGVTDTQYF. This chain joins TRBV7-9 and TRBJ2-3; TRBD2 matches at 11 bases. Germline CDR1 SEHNR, CDR2 FQNEAQ (reference sequence). The CDR3 sequence is 16 residues long. Trimming took 0 bases from V and 3 from J; bases not matched to a gene: 2.

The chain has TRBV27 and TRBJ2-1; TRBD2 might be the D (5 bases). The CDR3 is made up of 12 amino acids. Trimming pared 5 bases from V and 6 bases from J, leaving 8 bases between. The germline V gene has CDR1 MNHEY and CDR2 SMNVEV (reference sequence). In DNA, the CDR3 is TGTGCCAGCAGTCGGACTTCCAATGAGCAGTTCTTC. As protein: CASSRTSNEQFF.

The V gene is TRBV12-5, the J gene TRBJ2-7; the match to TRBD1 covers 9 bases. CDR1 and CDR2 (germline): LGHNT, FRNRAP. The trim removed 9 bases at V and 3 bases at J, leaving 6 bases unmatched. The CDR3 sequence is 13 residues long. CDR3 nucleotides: TGTGCTAGCGGAACGGACAGGGGCTACGAGCAGTACTTC. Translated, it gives CASGTDRGYEQYF.

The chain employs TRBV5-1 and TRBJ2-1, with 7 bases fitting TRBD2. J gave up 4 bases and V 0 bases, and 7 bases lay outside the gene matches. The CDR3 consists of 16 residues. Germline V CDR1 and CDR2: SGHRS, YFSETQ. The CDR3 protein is CASSLGAGGGYNEQFF. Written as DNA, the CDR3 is TGCGCCAGCAGCTTGGGGGCTGGGGGAGGGTACAATGAGCAGTTCTTC.

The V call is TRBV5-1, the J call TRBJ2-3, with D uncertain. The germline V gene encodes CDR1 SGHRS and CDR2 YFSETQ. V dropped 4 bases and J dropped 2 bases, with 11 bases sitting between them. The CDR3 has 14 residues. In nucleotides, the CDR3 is TGCGCCAGCAGCCTAGTAACTGACACAGATACGCAGTATTTT. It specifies CASSLVTDTDTQYF.

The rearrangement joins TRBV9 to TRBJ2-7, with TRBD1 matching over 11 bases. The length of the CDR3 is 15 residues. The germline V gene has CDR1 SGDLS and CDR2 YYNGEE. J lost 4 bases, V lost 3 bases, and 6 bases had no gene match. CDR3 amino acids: CASSDGGQGAYEQYF. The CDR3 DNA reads TGTGCCAGCAGCGACGGCGGACAGGGGGCTTACGAGCAGTACTTC. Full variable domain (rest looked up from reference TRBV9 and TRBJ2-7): DSGVTQTPKHLITATGQRVTLRCSPRSGDLSVYWYQQSLDQGLQFLIQYYNGEERAKGNILERFSAQQFPDLHSELNLSSLELGDSALYFCASSDGGQGAYEQYFGPGTRLTVT.

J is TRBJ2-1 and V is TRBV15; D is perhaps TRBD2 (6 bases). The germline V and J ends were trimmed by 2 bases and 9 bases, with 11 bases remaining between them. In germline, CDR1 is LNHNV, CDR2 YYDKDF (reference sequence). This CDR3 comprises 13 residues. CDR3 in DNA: TGTGCCACCAGCAGATCAACTAGCTTTGAGCAGTTCTTC. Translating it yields CATSRSTSFEQFF.

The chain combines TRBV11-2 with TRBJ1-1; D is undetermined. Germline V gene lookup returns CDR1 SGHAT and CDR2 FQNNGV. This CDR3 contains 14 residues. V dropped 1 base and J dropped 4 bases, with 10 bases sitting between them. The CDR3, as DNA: TGTGCCAGCAGCTTAGGTTCGGGTACCACTGAAGCTTTCTTT. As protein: CASSLGSGTTEAFF.

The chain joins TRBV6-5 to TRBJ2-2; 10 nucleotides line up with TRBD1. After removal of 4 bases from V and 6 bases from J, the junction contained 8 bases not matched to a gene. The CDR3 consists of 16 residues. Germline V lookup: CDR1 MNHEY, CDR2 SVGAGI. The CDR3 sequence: CASSWTGGQYAGELFF. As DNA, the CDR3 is TGTGCCAGCAGTTGGACAGGGGGACAATATGCCGGGGAGCTGTTTTTT.